The 24 T cell receptor beta chains in this list originate from one sample, sequenced in a study of early T cells in non-severe SARS-CoV-2 infection. One entry per CDR3 protein, called by TCRdb with MiXCR from the 5' RACE reads. The data contain 88,000 or so distinct CDR3 sequences, about 15% of them singletons. Sequenced: whole blood. These receptor sequences come from an adult who was a healthcare worker with PCR-confirmed SARS-CoV-2 infection or an uninfected control (not recorded which).

This chain links TRBV12-3 or TRBV12-4 with TRBJ2-7, with TRBD2 matching 8 bases. V shed 6 bases, J shed 3 bases, and the junction held 10 bases outside the gene matches. There are 15 residues in the CDR3. The DNA of the CDR3 is TGTGCCAGCAGCCGACTAGCGCTCGGATTCTACGAGCAGTACTTC. This encodes CASSRLALGFYEQYF.

V usage is TRBV9 and J usage is TRBJ2-7; D possibly corresponds to TRBD2 (7 bases). The CDR3 is 15 residues long. Germline assignment: CDR1 SGDLS and CDR2 YYNGEE. Trimming shortened V by 7 bases and J by 0 bases, and 17 bases separated the two germline ends. The CDR3 DNA follows: TGTGCCAGCTCTGGGGGGGCGGTAAGCTCCTACGAGCAGTACTTC. Translating gives CASSGGAVSSYEQYF.

In this sample, this clonotype turned up a few times. The genes are TRBV5-8 and TRBJ2-3; TRBD1 might be the D (5 bases). This CDR3 is built from 16 residues. Germline V gives CDR1 SGHTS, CDR2 YDEGEE. V was trimmed by 4 bases and J by 3 bases, leaving 18 bases between them. For the CDR3, the DNA is TGTGCCAGCAGCGCTGGTTCAGGGAAAGCAACAGATACGCAGTATTTT. Translation gives CASSAGSGKATDTQYF.

This clonotype was detected ten times or more. The V and J genes are TRBV18 and TRBJ2-4, with D maybe TRBD1 (5 bases). V lost 3 bases and J 0 bases, leaving 12 bases between the germline ends. CDR1 is KGHSH and CDR2 is LQKENI in the germline V gene. The CDR3 contains 16 residues. The CDR3 region has the DNA TGTGCCAGCTCACCGGATCTGGGGCTAGCCAAAAACATTCAGTACTTC. Translation: CASSPDLGLAKNIQYF.

This clonotype was counted between two and nine times. The chain carries TRBV4-1 and TRBJ2-5; maybe TRBD1 (6 bases). The CDR3 extends over 16 amino acids. Trimming took off 3 bases at V and 0 bases at J, with 14 bases between the two ends. Germline assignment: CDR1 MGHRA and CDR2 YSYEKL. CDR3 in amino acids: CASSHQPTGHQETQYF. Written as DNA, the CDR3 is TGCGCCAGCAGCCACCAACCGACAGGCCACCAAGAGACCCAGTACTTC.

The chain carries TRBV20-1 and TRBJ2-2, with a tentative D call TRBD2 (5 bases). The germline gives CDR1 DFQATT, CDR2 SNEGSKA (reference sequence). The CDR3 loop spans 15 amino acids. V dropped 4 bases and J dropped 5 bases, with 17 bases sitting between them. In DNA, the CDR3 is TGCAGTGCTAACCGTCCAAACGAGGGTACCGGGGAGCTGTTTTTT. Protein product: CSANRPNEGTGELFF.

Ten or more counts support this clonotype. The J gene is TRBJ2-1, the V gene TRBV9; 8 bases agree with TRBD2. Germline assignment: CDR1 SGDLS and CDR2 YYNGEE. V was clipped by 3 bases and J by 9 bases; unmatched bases: 14. There are 16 residues in the CDR3. CDR3 sequence reads: CASSDPSGLANSEQFF. The CDR3 bases are TGTGCCAGCAGCGATCCATCTGGACTAGCTAATTCTGAGCAGTTCTTC. The full variable domain, completed using reference TRBV9 and TRBJ2-1, is DSGVTQTPKHLITATGQRVTLRCSPRSGDLSVYWYQQSLDQGLQFLIQYYNGEERAKGNILERFSAQQFPDLHSELNLSSLELGDSALYFCASSDPSGLANSEQFFGPGTRLTVL.

The rearrangement joins TRBV5-1 to TRBJ1-1; D is perhaps TRBD1 (6 bases). Trimming cost V 2 bases and J 0 bases, with 8 bases left between them. Germline CDR1 reads SGHRS; CDR2 reads YFSETQ. This CDR3 has 14 amino acids. The CDR3 nucleotides are TGCGCCAGCAGCTTTGGGGACATGAACACTGAAGCTTTCTTT. Its protein product is CASSFGDMNTEAFF.

This clonotype was observed a few times. The chain uses TRBV20-1 and TRBJ2-7; 9 bases map to TRBD2. CDR3 length: 14 amino acids. V was pared by 7 bases and J by 4 bases, with 11 bases of the junction left unmatched. Germline V lookup: CDR1 DFQATT, CDR2 SNEGSKA (reference sequence). This chain's CDR3 is CSVRRAGGQYEQYF. Written as DNA, the CDR3 is TGCAGTGTTCGGAGGGCGGGAGGGCAGTACGAGCAGTACTTC.

In its sample, this clonotype was seen many times. The chain carries TRBV24-1 and TRBJ2-1; D perhaps matches TRBD1 (6 bases). V lost 3 bases and J 4 bases, leaving 6 bases between the germline ends. Germline-derived CDR1 and CDR2 are KGHDR and SFDVKD. The CDR3 loop spans 13 amino acids. CDR3 protein: CATSDQGYNEQFF. In DNA, the CDR3 is TGTGCCACCAGTGATCAGGGGTACAATGAGCAGTTCTTC.

This clonotype was counted between two and nine times. V usage is TRBV3-1 and J usage is TRBJ2-3; 7 bases line up with TRBD2. Germline loops: CDR1 LGHDT, CDR2 YNNKEL (reference sequence). The trim removed 4 bases at V and 6 bases at J, leaving 10 bases unmatched. The CDR3 sequence is 15 residues long. The CDR3 is CASSPGGGRGDTQYF. The CDR3 DNA is TGTGCCAGCAGCCCGGGAGGCGGAAGAGGGGATACGCAGTATTTT.

In this sample, this clonotype turned up many times. The junction departs from the called germline gene at one end, perhaps through a read error. This chain's CDR3 is CASRLAGGPRSVWFF. CDR3 nucleotides: TGTGCCAGCCGTTTAGCGGGAGGGCCAAGATCGGTTTGGTTCTTC. The J gene is TRBJ2-1, the V gene TRBV28, with 11 bases matching TRBD2. Germline V gene sequence: CDR1 MDHEN, CDR2 SYDVKM. The CDR3 totals 15 residues. Combining the CDR3 with reference TRBV28 and TRBJ2-1 gives the whole variable domain DVKVTQSSRYLVKRTGEKVFLECVQDMDHENMFWYRQDPGLGLRLIYFSYDVKMKEKGDIPEGYSVSREKKERFSLILESASTNQTSMYLCASRLAGGPRSVWFFGPGTRLTVL.

The rearrangement uses TRBV10-1 and TRBJ2-2; D gene unclear. Germline assignment: CDR1 WNHNN and CDR2 SYGVQD (reference sequence). There are 14 residues in the CDR3. Trimming shortened V by 7 bases and J by 1 base, and 10 bases separated the two germline ends. The CDR3 bases are TGCGCCAGCACTCCAACGGGGAACACCGGGGAGCTGTTTTTT. Protein sequence: CASTPTGNTGELFF.

The rearrangement links TRBV7-9 to TRBJ2-6; TRBD1 is a possible D gene (6 bases). The V end lost 5 bases, the J end lost 0 bases, and 11 bases lay between the germline ends. Germline CDR1 SEHNR, CDR2 FQNEAQ (reference sequence). The length of the CDR3 is 16 residues. The CDR3, as DNA: TGTGCCAGCAGCGAAAAAGGGGGCTCTGGGGCCAACGTCCTGACTTTC. Its translation: CASSEKGGSGANVLTF.

CDR3 sequence: CASSEETSGTDTQYF. CDR3 DNA sequence: TGTGCCAGCAGTGAAGAAACTAGCGGCACAGATACGCAGTATTTT. The gene calls are TRBV2 and TRBJ2-3, with 7 positions matching TRBD2. V shed 1 base and J 1 base; nucleotides not matched to a gene: 2. CDR3 length equals 15 residues. Germline CDR1 is SNHLY and CDR2 is FYNNEI. The whole variable domain, filled in from reference TRBV2 and TRBJ2-3, reads EPEVTQTPSHQVTQMGQEVILRCVPISNHLYFYWYRQILGQKVEFLVSFYNNEISEKSEIFDDQFSVERPDGSNFTLKIRSTKLEDSAMYFCASSEETSGTDTQYFGPGTRLTVL.

This clonotype was picked up a small number of times. The chain links TRBV2 to TRBJ1-6, with D possibly TRBD1 on 5 matching bases. Germline V gives CDR1 SNHLY, CDR2 FYNNEI. Trimming stripped 1 base from V and 7 bases from J, with 17 bases between. CDR3 length: 17 residues. The CDR3 reads CASSEDRLGRPNSPLHF. CDR3 nucleotides: TGTGCCAGCAGTGAAGATCGCCTGGGACGTCCCAATTCACCCCTCCACTTT.

This clonotype was observed a handful of times. V gene TRBV6-6 combines with J gene TRBJ2-6, with D unresolved. Germline CDR1 reads MNHNY; CDR2 reads SVGAGI (reference sequence). This CDR3 is built from 13 residues. V lost 6 bases and J lost 3, with 6 bases in between. CDR3 amino acids: CASSLYGANVLTF. The CDR3 DNA reads as TGTGCCAGCAGCCTTTATGGGGCCAACGTCCTGACTTTC.

This rearrangement joins TRBV5-1 to TRBJ2-1; tentatively, D is TRBD1 (5 bases). CDR3 length: 15 residues. Germline CDR1 is SGHRS and CDR2 is YFSETQ. V lost 1 base to trimming and J lost 3 bases, with 11 bases between them. The CDR3 sequence: CASSLQGGSYNEQFF. The CDR3 nucleotides read TGCGCCAGCAGCTTGCAGGGCGGTAGCTACAATGAGCAGTTCTTC.

The chain carries TRBV12-3 or TRBV12-4 and TRBJ2-5; unclear D gene. CDR3 length: 12 residues. V was cut by 5 bases and J by 4 bases, with 8 bases left in between. Here the CDR3 reads CASSAMGETQYF. As DNA, the CDR3 is TGTGCCAGCAGTGCGATGGGAGAGACCCAGTACTTC.

This clonotype was observed a few times. The rearrangement joins TRBV20-1 to TRBJ2-1, with 9 bases identical to TRBD2. V gave up 7 bases and J gave up 7 bases; unmatched junction bases: 14. This CDR3 region has 15 residues. CDR1 DFQATT and CDR2 SNEGSKA come from the germline V gene (reference sequence). The CDR3, as DNA: TGCAGTGGGATCCCGGCGGGAGGGCCTATGAATGAGCAGTTCTTC. Its translation: CSGIPAGGPMNEQFF.

CDR3 amino acids: CASSLRQGASNQPQHF. CDR3 coding DNA: TGTGCCAGCAGCCTCAGACAGGGGGCAAGCAATCAGCCCCAGCATTTT. V and J are TRBV5-5 and TRBJ1-5; TRBD1 matches 10 bases. V trimming: 4 bases; J trimming: 1 base; junction bases outside the gene matches: 5. This CDR3 contains 16 residues. Germline V lookup: CDR1 SGHKS, CDR2 YYEKEE (reference sequence).

As for this clonotype: One end of the junction is discordant with germline, which a read error may explain. The rearrangement joins TRBV28 to TRBJ2-1; D might be TRBD1 or TRBD2, each matching 5 bases. The germline V gene has CDR1 MDHEN and CDR2 SYDVKM. This CDR3 is built from 16 residues. The CDR3 DNA sequence: TGTACCAGCAGTCCACTAACGGGACGGTCCTACAATGAGCAGTTCTTC. The encoded protein is CTSSPLTGRSYNEQFF.

By its share, this clonotype is medium-sized. Sequence at one end of the junction differs from germline and may be a read error. This sequence joins TRBV5-1 and TRBJ2-5; D uncertain. Germline V CDR1 and CDR2: SGHRS, YFSETQ. The CDR3 consists of 11 residues. In DNA, the CDR3 is TGTGCCAGCTCGCTCCAAGAGACCCAGTACTTC. This sequence encodes CASSLQETQYF.

In this sample, this clonotype turned up many times. V is TRBV6-6 and J is TRBJ1-6, with TRBD1 as a possible D gene (5 bases). CDR3 length: 16 amino acids. From germline, CDR1 is MNHNY and CDR2 SVGAGI (reference sequence). The V gene lost 1 base and the J gene lost 8 bases, with 15 bases spanning the gap. CDR3 nucleotide sequence: TGTGCCAGCAGTTACTACGGCGGCAGGGCGGATTCACCCCTCCACTTT. Translating gives CASSYYGGRADSPLHF.